The clone carrying this T cell receptor (beta chain) appeared a few times. The repertoire was sequenced with immunoSEQ multiplex PCR; TCRdb's copy has only in-frame clones and lacks some. The sample consists of some 60,000 clones, roughly 89% of them appearing once. The data derive from a study of technical replicates of blood from a few donors. This CDR3 contains 16 residues. V gave up 3 bases and J gave up 6 bases; unmatched junction bases: 8. Germline CDR1 MRHNA, CDR2 SNTAGT. Source material: PBMCs. The chain recombines TRBV6-4 with TRBJ2-3, with TRBD1 matching 11 bases. The TCR sequence derives from a human donor in good health. Some clones in this sample may be carry-over from other donors' samples. The CDR3 protein is CASSDSRDRGSDTQYF. The CDR3 DNA reads as TGTGCCAGCAGTGATTCGCGGGACAGGGGGTCGGATACGCAGTATTTT.